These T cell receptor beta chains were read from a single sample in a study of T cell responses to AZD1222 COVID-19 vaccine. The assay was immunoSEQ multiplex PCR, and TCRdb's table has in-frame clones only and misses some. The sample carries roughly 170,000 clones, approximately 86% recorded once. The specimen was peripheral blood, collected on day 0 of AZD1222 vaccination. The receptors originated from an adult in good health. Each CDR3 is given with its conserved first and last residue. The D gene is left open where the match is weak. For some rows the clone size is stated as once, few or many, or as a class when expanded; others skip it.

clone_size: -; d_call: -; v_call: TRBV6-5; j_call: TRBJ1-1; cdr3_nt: TGTGCCAGCACCCCCGGGGTCGCAATGAACACTGAAGCTTTCTTT; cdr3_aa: CASTPGVAMNTEAFF
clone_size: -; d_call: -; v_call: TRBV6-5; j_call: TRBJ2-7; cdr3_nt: TGTGCCAGCAGTTCCCAGGCCTACGAGCAGTACTTC; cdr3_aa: CASSSQAYEQYF
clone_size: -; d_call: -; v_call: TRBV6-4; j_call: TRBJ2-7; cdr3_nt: TGTGCCAGCAGTGACTCTAAACGGCAGGTCTTATCCTACGAGCAGTACTTC; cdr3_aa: CASSDSKRQVLSYEQYF
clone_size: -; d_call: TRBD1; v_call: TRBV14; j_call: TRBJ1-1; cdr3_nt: TGTGCCAGCAGCCCCTGGGACAGGACTAACACTGAAGCTTTCTTT; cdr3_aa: CASSPWDRTNTEAFF
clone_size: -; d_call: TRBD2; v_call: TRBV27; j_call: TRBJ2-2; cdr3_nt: TGTGCCAGCAGCAGTCCTGCGGGAGTAGCCACCGGGGAGCTGTTTTTT; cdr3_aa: CASSSPAGVATGELFF
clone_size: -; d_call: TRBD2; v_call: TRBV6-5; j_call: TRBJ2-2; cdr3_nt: TGTGCCAGCATAGGATTCGGGGGGGCCGGGGAGCTGTTTTTT; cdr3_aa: CASIGFGGAGELFF
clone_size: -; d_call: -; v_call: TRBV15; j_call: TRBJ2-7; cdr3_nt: TGTGCCACCAGCAGAGAAGCAGGGAGCTACGAGCAGTACTTC; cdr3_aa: CATSREAGSYEQYF
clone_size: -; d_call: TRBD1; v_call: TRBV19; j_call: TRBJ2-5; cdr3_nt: TGTGCCAGTAGTTTCCGGACAGGGGGATTGGAAGAGACCCAGTACTTC; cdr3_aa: CASSFRTGGLEETQYF
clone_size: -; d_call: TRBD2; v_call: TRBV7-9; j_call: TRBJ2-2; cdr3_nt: TGTGCCAGCAGCTTCTCTCTTCGGACTAGCGGGAGCGGGGAGCTGTTTTTT; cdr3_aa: CASSFSLRTSGSGELFF
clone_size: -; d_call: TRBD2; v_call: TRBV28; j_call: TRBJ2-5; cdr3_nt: TGTGCCAGCAGTCCCACCGGGACTAGCGGGTCAGAGACCCAGTACTTC; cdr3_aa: CASSPTGTSGSETQYF
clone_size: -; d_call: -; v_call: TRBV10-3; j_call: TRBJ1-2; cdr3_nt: TGTGCCATCAGTGGCTATATTTTGGGCGCAGGCTATGGCTACACCTTC; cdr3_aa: CAISGYILGAGYGYTF
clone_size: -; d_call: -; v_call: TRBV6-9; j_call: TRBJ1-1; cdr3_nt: TGTGCCAACCCTCGGGAGGGAGACACTGAAGCTTTCTTT; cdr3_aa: CANPREGDTEAFF
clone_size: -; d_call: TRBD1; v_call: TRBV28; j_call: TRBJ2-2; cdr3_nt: TGTGCCAGCAGTCCACGGACAGGGGCCTACACCGGGGAGCTGTTTTTT; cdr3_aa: CASSPRTGAYTGELFF
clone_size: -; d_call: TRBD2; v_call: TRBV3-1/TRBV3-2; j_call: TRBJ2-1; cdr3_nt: TGTGCCAGCAGCCAGTCTAGCGGGCCTTTCAATGAGCAGTTCTTC; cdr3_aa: CASSQSSGPFNEQFF
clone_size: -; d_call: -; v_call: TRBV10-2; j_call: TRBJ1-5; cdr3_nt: TGCGCCAGCAAGTCCCTAACTGGTGATCAGCCCCAGCATTTT; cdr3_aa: CASKSLTGDQPQHF
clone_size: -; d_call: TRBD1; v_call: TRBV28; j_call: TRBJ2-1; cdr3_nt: TGTGCCAGCAGACCGACAGGGGGCAATGAGCAGTTCTTC; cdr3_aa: CASRPTGGNEQFF
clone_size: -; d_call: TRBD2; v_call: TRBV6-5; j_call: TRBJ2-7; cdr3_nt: TGTGCCAGCATCGGTAGCGGGAGACATACCTACGAGCAGTACTTC; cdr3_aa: CASIGSGRHTYEQYF
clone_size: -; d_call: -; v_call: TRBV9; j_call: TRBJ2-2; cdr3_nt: TGTGCCAGCAGCCGATGGGGCTCGAACACCGGGGAGCTGTTTTTT; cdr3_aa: CASSRWGSNTGELFF
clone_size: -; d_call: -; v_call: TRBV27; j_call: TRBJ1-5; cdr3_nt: TGTGCCAGCGGGGAGGACAGAACTAGCAATCAGCCCCAGCATTTT; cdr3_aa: CASGEDRTSNQPQHF
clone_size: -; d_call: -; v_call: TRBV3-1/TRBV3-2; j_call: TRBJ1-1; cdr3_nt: TGTGCCAGCAGCCAAGAACACGCGAACACTGAAGCTTTCTTT; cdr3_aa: CASSQEHANTEAFF
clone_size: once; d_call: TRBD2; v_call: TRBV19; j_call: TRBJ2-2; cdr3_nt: TGTGCCAGTAGTCTACTAGCGGGGGGACTCACCGGGGAGCTGTTTTTT; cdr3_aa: CASSLLAGGLTGELFF
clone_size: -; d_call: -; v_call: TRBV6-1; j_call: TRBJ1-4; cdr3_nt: TGTGCCAGCAGTGAAGCCTCCGGCGGCCGGGTTGCAACTAATGAAAAACTGTTTTTT; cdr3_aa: CASSEASGGRVATNEKLFF
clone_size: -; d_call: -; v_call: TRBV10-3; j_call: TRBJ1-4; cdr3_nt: TGTGCCATCAGTGAGGCTTGGTCCGGAGGGACTAATGAAAAACTGTTTTTT; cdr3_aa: CAISEAWSGGTNEKLFF
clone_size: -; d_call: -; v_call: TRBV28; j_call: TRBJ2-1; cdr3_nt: TGTGCCAGCAGTCCATCAGCGGGCGTTACCTACAATGAGCAGTTCTTC; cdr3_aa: CASSPSAGVTYNEQFF
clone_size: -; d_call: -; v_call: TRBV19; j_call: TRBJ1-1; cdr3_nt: TGTGCCAGTAGTGCCAAAACGGGGGCGAACACTGAAGCTTTCTTT; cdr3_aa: CASSAKTGANTEAFF